The 6 T cell receptor beta chains below come from one sample, sequenced in a study of cytomegalovirus exposure and HLA in healthy donors. 60 Vbeta and 13 Jbeta primers were used in PCR. Generated by immunoSEQ multiplex PCR, the TCRdb table keeps only in-frame clones and is missing some. The sample carries 60,000 to 75,000 clones, 60% to 80% recorded once. Input material: PBMCs. Receptors originate from a woman younger than 45 in good health and CMV-seropositive.

This clone appeared many times. This chain links TRBV2 with TRBJ2-7; a possible D gene is TRBD2 (6 bases). The CDR3 consists of 14 residues. From germline, CDR1 is SNHLY and CDR2 FYNNEI. Between the trimmed V and J ends, which lost 4 bases and 1 base, there was a span of 11 bases. The CDR3 sequence is CASSAFSGSYEQYF. The CDR3 bases are TGTGCCAGCAGTGCCTTTAGCGGATCCTACGAGCAGTACTTC.

The chain carries TRBV5-4 and TRBJ2-2, with 14 positions matching TRBD2. Germline CDR1 SGHNT, CDR2 YYREEE (reference sequence). The V gene end was trimmed by 4 bases and the J gene end by 6 bases; junction bases not matched to a gene: 11. The CDR3 has 18 residues. The CDR3, as DNA: TGTGCCAGCAGCGGGGGACTAGCGGGAGTAAACCGAGCCGGGGAGCTGTTTTTT. This encodes CASSGGLAGVNRAGELFF.

V gene TRBV5-4 combines with J gene TRBJ2-3, with D tentatively TRBD1 (7 bases). Germline CDR1 reads SGHNT; CDR2 reads YYREEE (reference sequence). The CDR3 spans 15 residues. Trimming cost V 0 bases and J 4 bases, with 12 bases left between them. The CDR3 DNA sequence: TGTGCCAGCAGCTTGGGACAGGGAGGTGCAGATACGCAGTATTTT. It is translated as CASSLGQGGADTQYF.

The V call is TRBV4-3, the J call TRBJ2-3; TRBD2 might be the D (6 bases). The germline V gene has CDR1 LGHNA and CDR2 YSLEER. Trimming stripped 1 base from V and 0 bases from J, with 11 bases between. The CDR3 has 16 residues. The CDR3 reads CASSQGASGSTDTQYF. For the CDR3, the DNA is TGCGCCAGCAGCCAAGGAGCCAGCGGGAGCACAGATACGCAGTATTTT.

The chain joins TRBV2 to TRBJ2-7, with 10 positions matching TRBD1. This CDR3 region has 14 residues. Trimming removed 6 bases from V and 6 bases from J; junction bases left unmatched: 8. Looked up from germline, CDR1 is SNHLY and CDR2 is FYNNEI. CDR3 sequence: CASSPGQGKSEQYF. The CDR3 DNA sequence: TGTGCCAGCAGCCCGGGACAGGGGAAATCCGAGCAGTACTTC. Together with reference TRBV2 and TRBJ2-7, the CDR3 gives the full variable domain: EPEVTQTPSHQVTQMGQEVILRCVPISNHLYFYWYRQILGQKVEFLVSFYNNEISEKSEIFDDQFSVERPDGSNFTLKIRSTKLEDSAMYFCASSPGQGKSEQYFGPGTRLTVT.

This sequence joins TRBV6-6 and TRBJ1-1, with a weak D call TRBD1 (5 bases). The CDR3 is made up of 14 amino acids. Germline-derived CDR1 and CDR2 are MNHNY and SVGAGI (reference sequence). V shed 5 bases and J shed 4 bases, with 14 bases lying between them. CDR3: CASSDGGRFTEAFF. The DNA of the CDR3 is TGTGCCAGCAGTGACGGGGGACGGTTCACTGAAGCTTTCTTT.